This record concerns one T cell receptor beta chain sequence. This sample is drawn from a study of Ad26.COV2.S vaccination and SARS-CoV-2 variants. Study details: A COV1001 Ad26.COV2.S trial-arm participant provided the sample. Into the muscle, Ad26.COV2.S was dosed once or twice, 56 days apart.

Using immunoSEQ multiplex PCR, the repertoire was profiled, and TCRdb retains in-frame clones only, with some absent. Among about 680,000 clones listed, more than 80% were seen once. The treatment was: over 15 received Ad26.COV2.S at low or high dose, single or two shots; several received placebo; per-sample allocation not given. Day 63 after the first injection of vaccine or placebo was the sampling time. The CDR3 spans 12 residues. Germline assignment: CDR1 ENHRY and CDR2 SYGVKD. The V and J ends lost 4 bases and 7 bases respectively, with 10 bases between them. The sequence derives from a person between 18 and 59 years old who received the Ad26.COV2.S COVID-19 vaccine or a placebo. This material consisted of peripheral blood, taken in a trial of Ad26.COV2.S vaccine versus placebo. The chain couples TRBV10-3 to TRBJ1-2; D may be TRBD1 (6 bases). The chain's CDR3 is CAISAGVFGYTF. The CDR3 nucleotides read TGTGCCATCAGTGCAGGGGTTTTTGGCTACACCTTC.